This TCR beta chain is drawn from a study of CD8 T cells in ankylosing spondylitis. Study-level results: Peripheral blood held disease-linked clones only at relatively low frequency, and these were CD8+. Ankylosing spondylitis blood seemed to carry a telltale TCR beta motif made of seven or eight highly homologous variants. Significantly higher representation of disease-linked clones was reported for matched ankylosing spondylitis synovial fluid. Prior work had noted some motif variants in reactive arthritis blood and synovial fluid.

On this clonotype: Antigen unknown.

The germline gives CDR1 MRHNA, CDR2 SNTAGT. The ends lost 5 bases at V and 6 bases at J; junction bases unmatched: 7. The CDR3 totals 14 residues. For TCR beta, libraries came from quantitative 5'-RACE with molecular barcodes. TCRdb passed the 5' RACE reads through MiXCR, listing each CDR3 protein once. The top ten hold 0.75% to 0.9% of the sample, which has 350,000 to 450,000 distinct CDR3 sequences, 25% to 30% seen once. V and J are TRBV6-4 and TRBJ2-1; 7 positions agree with TRBD2. This TCR derives from a male donor with ankylosing spondylitis. Sequencing was performed on blood, either unsorted or a sorted T cell fraction (not recorded which). CDR3 coding DNA: TGTGCCAGCAGTACCGAGGGAGGGCCCAATGAGCAGTTCTTC. It translates to CASSTEGGPNEQFF.